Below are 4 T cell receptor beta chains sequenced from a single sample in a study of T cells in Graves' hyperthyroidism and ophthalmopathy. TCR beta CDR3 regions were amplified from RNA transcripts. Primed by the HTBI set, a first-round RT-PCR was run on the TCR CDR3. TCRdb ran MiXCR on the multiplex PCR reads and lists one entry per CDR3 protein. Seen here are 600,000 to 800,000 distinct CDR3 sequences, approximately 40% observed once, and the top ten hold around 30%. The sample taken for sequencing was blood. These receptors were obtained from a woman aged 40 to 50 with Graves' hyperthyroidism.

CDR3 sequence: CASSYGSGRLSYEQYF. In DNA, the CDR3 is TGTGCCAGCAGTTACGGTTCAGGAAGACTCTCCTACGAGCAGTACTTC. The chain couples TRBV7-2 to TRBJ2-7; D is undetermined. Trimming shortened V by 6 bases and J by 0 bases, and 18 bases separated the two germline ends. This CDR3 is 16 amino acids long. CDR1 is SGHTA and CDR2 is FQGNSA in the germline V gene.

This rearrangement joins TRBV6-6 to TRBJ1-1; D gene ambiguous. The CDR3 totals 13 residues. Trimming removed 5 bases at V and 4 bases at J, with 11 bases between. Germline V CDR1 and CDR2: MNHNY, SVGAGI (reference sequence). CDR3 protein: CASSLTVSTEAFF. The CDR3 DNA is TGTGCCAGCAGTCTCACAGTGAGCACTGAAGCTTTCTTT.

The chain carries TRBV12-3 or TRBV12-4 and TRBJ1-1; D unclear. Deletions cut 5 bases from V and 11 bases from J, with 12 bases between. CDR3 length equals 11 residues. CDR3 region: CASSPAGRAFF. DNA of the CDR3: TGTGCCAGCAGTCCCGCCGGGCGGGCTTTCTTT.

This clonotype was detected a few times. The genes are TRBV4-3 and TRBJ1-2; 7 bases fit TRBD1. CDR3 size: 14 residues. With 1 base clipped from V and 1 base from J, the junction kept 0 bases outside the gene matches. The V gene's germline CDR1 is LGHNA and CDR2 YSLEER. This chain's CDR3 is CASSQGDSNYGYTF. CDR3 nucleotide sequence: TGCGCCAGCAGCCAAGGGGACAGTAACTATGGCTACACCTTC.